The rows below give T cell receptor beta chains drawn from one sample of a study of sequential checkpoint blockade in melanoma. Here immunoSEQ multiplex PCR was the method, and the copy in TCRdb shows in-frame clones only, minus some. This table has 25,000 to 35,000 clones, approximately 88% appearing once. Here the sequenced sample was CD8+ T cells sorted from blood (inferred from file names), taken from a patient given nivolumab and ipilimumab in sequence. The receptor source for this set is a human donor with melanoma. The CDR3 runs from the conserved cysteine through the conserved F or W. Each record gives: J gene, clone size, V gene, D gene, CDR3 DNA, CDR3 protein. The D gene is left open where the match is weak. The listing skips clone size in some rows; elsewhere it reads once, few, many or a size class.

TRBJ2-5	.	TRBV7-8	.	TGTGCCAGCTACAAGGAGGGGTATGAAGAGACCCAGTACTTC	CASYKEGYEETQYF
TRBJ2-5	.	TRBV27	TRBD2	TGTGCCAGCAAAGTAGCGGGGGGTCTCCAAGAGACCCAGTACTTC	CASKVAGGLQETQYF
TRBJ2-3	.	TRBV6-1	.	TGTGCCAGCACCAAAGCCCCGACTACGACAGATACGCAGTATTTT	CASTKAPTTTDTQYF
TRBJ2-7	.	TRBV2	.	TGTGCCAGCATCCCGCAGGGCAACGAGCAGTACTTC	CASIPQGNEQYF
TRBJ2-1	.	TRBV7-6	.	TGTGCCAGCGGAAACCTAGGAGCTGAGCAGTTCTTC	CASGNLGAEQFF
TRBJ2-1	.	TRBV27	.	TGTGCCAGCAGTTTAAAGGGGGGGGTCAATGAGCAGTTCTTC	CASSLKGGVNEQFF
TRBJ2-5	.	TRBV4-3	.	TGCGCCAGCAGCCAAGAGGGTCCACCGGGGGAGACCCAGTACTTC	CASSQEGPPGETQYF
TRBJ1-1	.	TRBV20-1	.	TGCAGTGCCCTTCCGGGGGGCTTTTTT	CSALPGGFF
TRBJ2-7	.	TRBV11-2	TRBD2	TGTGCCAGCAGCTCATATAGACTAGCCGACTACGAGCAGTACTTC	CASSSYRLADYEQYF
TRBJ2-7	few	TRBV19	TRBD2	TGTGCCAGTAGTAGAGGACTAGCTAACGAGCAGTACTTC	CASSRGLANEQYF
TRBJ1-1	few	TRBV2	TRBD1	TGTGCCAGCGGGGGCACACAGGGGGTTTCTATGAACACTGAAGCTTTCTTT	CASGGTQGVSMNTEAFF
TRBJ2-1	once	TRBV2	TRBD1	TGTGCCAGCAGCTGGGACAGGGGAAGAAACAATGAGCAGTTCTTC	CASSWDRGRNNEQFF
TRBJ2-7	once	TRBV27	.	TGTGCCAGCAGTCAACAGGGAAACGAGCAGTACTTC	CASSQQGNEQYF
TRBJ2-5	.	TRBV5-1	.	TGCGCCAGCAGCGCCGGGGACATAGGAGTCCGAGAGACCCAGTACTTC	CASSAGDIGVRETQYF
TRBJ2-3	.	TRBV27	.	TGTGCCAGCACCCGACGAACAGATAGCACAGATACGCAGTATTTT	CASTRRTDSTDTQYF
TRBJ2-7	.	TRBV7-9	.	TGTGCCAGCACCTCAACTCAGGGACTCTCCTACGAGCAGTACTTC	CASTSTQGLSYEQYF
TRBJ2-3	few	TRBV28	TRBD2	TGTGCCAGCAGTCCGATAAACACTCTAGCGGGAGACACAGATACGCAGTATTTT	CASSPINTLAGDTDTQYF
TRBJ1-2	.	TRBV30	.	TGTGCCTGCGCAACCGGGACAACTGATGGCTACACCTTC	CACATGTTDGYTF
TRBJ2-7	.	TRBV29-1	.	TGCAGCGTTGAAGATAATCGGGACGAGCAGTACTTC	CSVEDNRDEQYF
TRBJ2-1	.	TRBV7-9	TRBD1	TGTGCCAGCAGTGACAGGGGGCAAAGGGATGAGCAGTTCTTC	CASSDRGQRDEQFF
TRBJ1-2	.	TRBV7-6	.	TGTGCCAGCAGCCCCAGTGGGGCAGATGGCTACACCTTC	CASSPSGADGYTF
TRBJ2-3	.	TRBV19	TRBD2	TGTGCCAGTAGCATCAGCGGGGGGCACACAGATACGCAGTATTTT	CASSISGGHTDTQYF
TRBJ2-1	.	TRBV7-9	.	TGTGCCAGCAGCTCGGGACTCCTAAACTACAATGAGCAGTTCTTC	CASSSGLLNYNEQFF
TRBJ1-2	.	TRBV11-1	.	TGTGCCAGCAGCGAACACTATAAGGCTGGAAAGATCTATGGCTACACCTTC	CASSEHYKAGKIYGYTF
TRBJ1-2	.	TRBV5-5	.	TGTGCCAGCAGCTTTTTTAGGAGCTATGGCTACACCTTC	CASSFFRSYGYTF
TRBJ2-2	medium-sized	TRBV5-4	.	TGTGCCAGCACCGCCAACGGTGACACCGGGGAGCTGTTTTTT	CASTANGDTGELFF
TRBJ2-1	.	TRBV7-3	.	TGTGCCAGCAGCCTCGGGACAGAGCAGTTCTTC	CASSLGTEQFF
TRBJ1-2	.	TRBV6-6	.	TGTGCCAGCAGTGGGCTCCACTATGGCTACACCTTC	CASSGLHYGYTF
TRBJ1-5	.	TRBV28	.	TGTGCCAGCAGTTTAATCGAAGGAGGCAATCAGCCCCAGCATTTT	CASSLIEGGNQPQHF
TRBJ2-7	.	TRBV19	TRBD1	TGTGCCAGTTCTACCGGGACAGGGGTCCCCTACGAGCAGTACTTC	CASSTGTGVPYEQYF
TRBJ2-1	.	TRBV27	TRBD2	TGTGCCAGCACCAGGACTAGCGGGGGTTTGGCCAATGAGCAGTTCTTC	CASTRTSGGLANEQFF
TRBJ2-2	.	TRBV16	TRBD1	TGTGCCAGCAGCCAATCTTCGACCGACAGGGAGAACACCGGGGAGCTGTTTTTT	CASSQSSTDRENTGELFF
TRBJ1-2	.	TRBV15	.	TGTGCCACCAGCAGGAGGGGGTTGGTGGTCTATGGCTACACCTTC	CATSRRGLVVYGYTF
TRBJ2-7	.	TRBV4-3	.	TGCGCCAGCAGCTTTAGCCAAGACTCCTACGAGCAGTACTTC	CASSFSQDSYEQYF
TRBJ2-1	few	TRBV28	.	TGTGCCAGCAGTTTTGGGAGGTATGAGCAGTTCTTC	CASSFGRYEQFF
TRBJ2-7	.	TRBV7-8	.	TGTGCCAGCAGCTCCCAACCCATCAACGAGCAGTACTTC	CASSSQPINEQYF
TRBJ2-7	few	TRBV7-9	.	TGTGCCAGCAGCGACGGGACACGCGAGCAGTACTTC	CASSDGTREQYF
TRBJ2-1	.	TRBV2	.	TGTGCCAGCACGGGAACTCCCTACAATGAGCAGTTCTTC	CASTGTPYNEQFF
TRBJ2-2	.	TRBV5-1	TRBD1	TGCGCCAGCAGCAAAATCGGTTGGGGACAGGGAACCGGGGAGCTGTTTTTT	CASSKIGWGQGTGELFF
TRBJ2-1	.	TRBV4-3	.	TGCGCCAGCAGCCAAGAGCAGGGATTCAGCTCCTACAATGAGCAGTTCTTC	CASSQEQGFSSYNEQFF
TRBJ2-1	.	TRBV27	TRBD1	TGTGCCAGCGGAACTTCTACAGGGGGGAGCTCCTACAATGAGCAGTTCTTC	CASGTSTGGSSYNEQFF
TRBJ2-3	.	TRBV28	.	TGTGCCAGCAGTCCCGGGACACCAAGCACAGATACGCAGTATTTT	CASSPGTPSTDTQYF
TRBJ1-1	.	TRBV14	.	TGTGCCAGCAGCCAACGGCGGGCGAGGACTGAAGCTTTCTTT	CASSQRRARTEAFF
TRBJ2-1	.	TRBV7-9	.	TGTGCCAGCAGCTTGGGCAGCCCCAATGAGCAGTTCTTC	CASSLGSPNEQFF
TRBJ1-6	few	TRBV28	TRBD1	TGTGCCAGCAGTTTCGGACAGGATTTTCCTTCACCCCTCCACTTT	CASSFGQDFPSPLHF
TRBJ1-2	.	TRBV6-5	.	TGTGCCAGCGGGGAGGGCTATGGCTACACCTTC	CASGEGYGYTF
TRBJ1-2	.	TRBV10-3	.	TGTGCCATCAGTGGATTGTTAGGGGACACTGCAACTAACTATGGCTACACCTTC	CAISGLLGDTATNYGYTF
TRBJ2-4	.	TRBV11-2	.	TGTGCCAGCAGCACCCCCGCGCTTGAAAACATTCAGTACTTC	CASSTPALENIQYF
TRBJ2-5	.	TRBV9	.	TGTGCCAGCAGCGTAGATCTAGGAGGGGAGACCCAGTACTTC	CASSVDLGGETQYF
TRBJ2-5	.	TRBV30	.	TGTGCCTGGGACCATGGGGGCTTCCAAGAGACCCAGTACTTC	CAWDHGGFQETQYF
TRBJ1-1	.	TRBV15	.	TGTGCCACCACCCCGCGGGGGGGAGGCGAAGGAGCTTTCTTT	CATTPRGGGEGAFF
TRBJ2-1	.	TRBV7-6	TRBD2	TGTGCCAGCAGCTTAGGTAGCGGGGTCGGCTACAATGAGCAGTTCTTC	CASSLGSGVGYNEQFF
TRBJ1-2	.	TRBV9	TRBD1	TGTGCCAGCAGGGGCACAGGGGTCCCTAACTATGGCTACACCTTC	CASRGTGVPNYGYTF
TRBJ1-1	.	TRBV7-2	.	TGTGCCAGCCAAACCTCGGGGGTCCACGAAGCTTTCTTT	CASQTSGVHEAFF
TRBJ2-2	.	TRBV5-6	TRBD2	TGTGCCAGCAGCTTCCTCCAGGGACTAGCGGGGACCGGGGAGCTGTTTTTT	CASSFLQGLAGTGELFF
TRBJ2-7	few	TRBV15	.	TGTGCCACCAGTAGCGGTGCGACCTACGAGCAGTACTTC	CATSSGATYEQYF
TRBJ1-2	.	TRBV7-6	.	TGTGCCAGCAGCTTAGCGGTGGGACACCATAACTATGGCTACACCTTC	CASSLAVGHHNYGYTF
TRBJ1-1	.	TRBV4-2	TRBD1	TGTGCCAGCAGCGTCGGGACAGGGAGCGAAGCTTTCTTT	CASSVGTGSEAFF